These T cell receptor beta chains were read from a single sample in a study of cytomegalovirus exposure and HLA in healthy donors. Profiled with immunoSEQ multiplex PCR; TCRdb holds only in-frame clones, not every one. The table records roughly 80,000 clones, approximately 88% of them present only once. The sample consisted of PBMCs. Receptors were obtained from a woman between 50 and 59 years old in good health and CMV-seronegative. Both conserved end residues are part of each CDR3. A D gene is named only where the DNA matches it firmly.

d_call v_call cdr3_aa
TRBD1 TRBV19 CASTFRLTGTYLSYGYTF
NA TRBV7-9 CASSMEGGFGYNEQFF
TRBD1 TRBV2 CASSRDRGPGNTIYF
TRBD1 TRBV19 CASSLGPDRTGYTF
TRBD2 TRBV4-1 CASSQARPTSGFTYEQYF
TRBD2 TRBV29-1 CSAGTSGVGTGELFF
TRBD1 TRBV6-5 CASSYWNRVQGNGYTF
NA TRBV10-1 CASSESKQSNTGELFF
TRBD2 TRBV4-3 CASSESGTSGGSGEFF
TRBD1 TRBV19 CASSIGQGYEKLFF
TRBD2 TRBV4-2 CASSLPGTSSYEQYF
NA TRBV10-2 CASSESGRDSFGNQPQHF
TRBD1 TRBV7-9 CASSRGTDPYQETQYF
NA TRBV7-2 CASSSFRVRSPLHF
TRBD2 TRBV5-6 CASSFGVAGLSYNEQFF
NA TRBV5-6 CASSLYNEQFF
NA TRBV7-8 CASRQTGNTEAFF
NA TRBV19 CASGAAGNTEAFF
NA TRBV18 CASSVSQGTDTQYF